This T cell receptor beta chain appears in the sequencing data of a study of cytomegalovirus exposure and HLA in healthy donors. Notes on the study in general: Cytomegalovirus association was assigned to 150 to 200 TCR beta chains.

60 Vbeta and 13 Jbeta primers were used in PCR. Clones were read by immunoSEQ multiplex PCR, and TCRdb kept only the in-frame ones, dropping some. The sample contains 150,000 to 200,000 clones, about four fifths of which appear only once. This clone appeared once. Its antigen remains unidentified. V trimming: 3 bases; J trimming: 8 bases; junction bases outside the gene matches: 8. The CDR3 runs 14 residues. Germline CDR1 GTSNPN, CDR2 SVGIG (reference sequence). This TCR came from a man in his thirties or forties in good health and CMV-seronegative. The V call is TRBV30, the J call TRBJ1-2; TRBD1 matches 11 bases. Sample: PBMCs. The CDR3 is CAWREDRGQRGYTF. The DNA for the CDR3 is TGTGCCTGGAGAGAGGACAGGGGGCAACGCGGCTACACCTTC.